Detailed here is one T cell receptor beta chain. This entry belongs to a study of control samples from healthy donors and cancer patients. TCRdb keeps only in-frame clones here, not all; method: immunoSEQ multiplex PCR. The sample has over 80,000 clones, around 85% seen once. V dropped 5 bases and J dropped 0 bases, with 14 bases sitting between them. Per germline, CDR1 LNHDA and CDR2 SQIVND (reference sequence). The CDR3 length is 15 residues. V and J are TRBV19 and TRBJ2-7, with D unclear. The sequenced sample was blood. This TCR derives from a man under 40 in good health. The CDR3 DNA is TGTGCCAGTAGTCTGCACAGCGATCACTCCTACGAGCAGTACTTC. Translated: CASSLHSDHSYEQYF.